This T cell receptor beta chain was sequenced for a study of shared clonotypes between healthy human individuals. The CDR3 runs 14 residues. V was shortened by 3 bases and J by 7 bases, with 13 bases between the two germline ends. Germline CDR1 and CDR2: MGHRA and YSYEKL. Libraries were prepared by immunoSEQ multiplex PCR; TCRdb keeps only in-frame clonotypes and omits some of them. The sample contains under 2,500,000 clones, approximately 96% of which appear only once. Every contributor of samples was a Caucasian grown-up residing in Nashville, Tennessee. The source is a man younger than 35 in good health. The chain has TRBV4-1 and TRBJ2-1, with unresolved D. Sequenced: naive CD4+ T cells sorted from blood. Subset here: CD45RA+ positively selected. Here the CDR3 reads CASSQSLRVNEQFF. CDR3 bases: TGCGCCAGCAGCCAGTCCCTAAGGGTGAATGAGCAGTTCTTC.